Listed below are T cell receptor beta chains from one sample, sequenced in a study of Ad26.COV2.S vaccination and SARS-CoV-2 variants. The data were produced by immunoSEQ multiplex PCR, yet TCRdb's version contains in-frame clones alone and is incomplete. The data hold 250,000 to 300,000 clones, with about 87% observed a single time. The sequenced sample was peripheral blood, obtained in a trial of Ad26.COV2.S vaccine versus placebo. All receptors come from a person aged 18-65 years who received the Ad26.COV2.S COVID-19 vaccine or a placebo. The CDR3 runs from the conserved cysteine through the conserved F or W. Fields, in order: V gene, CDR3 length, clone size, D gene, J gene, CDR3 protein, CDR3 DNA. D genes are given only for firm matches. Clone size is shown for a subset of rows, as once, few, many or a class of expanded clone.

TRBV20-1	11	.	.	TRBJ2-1	CSAGPLGEQFF	TGCAGTGCTGGCCCCCTTGGTGAGCAGTTCTTC
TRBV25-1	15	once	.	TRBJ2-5	CASSGRGPHQETQYF	TGTGCCAGCAGTGGGAGAGGACCGCACCAAGAGACCCAGTACTTC
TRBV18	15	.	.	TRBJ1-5	CASSPSISRNQPQHF	TGTGCCAGCTCACCAAGTATCTCCAGAAATCAGCCCCAGCATTTT
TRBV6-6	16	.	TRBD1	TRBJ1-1	CASTPLGGTGGTEAFF	TGTGCCAGCACTCCCCTTGGGGGGACAGGGGGCACTGAAGCTTTCTTT
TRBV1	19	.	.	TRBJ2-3	CTSSQANTSGGPSTDTQYF	TGCACCAGCAGCCAAGCTAACACTAGCGGGGGCCCTAGCACAGATACGCAGTATTTT
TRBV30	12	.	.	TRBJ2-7	CAWNGGSYEQYF	TGTGCCTGGAACGGCGGTTCCTACGAGCAGTACTTC
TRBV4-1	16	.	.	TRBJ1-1	CASSQLGTGRAGEAFF	TGCGCCAGCAGCCAACTCGGAACCGGCAGGGCAGGTGAAGCTTTCTTT
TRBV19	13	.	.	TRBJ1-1	CASRSNKLVEAFF	TGTGCCAGTAGATCTAACAAACTGGTTGAAGCTTTCTTT
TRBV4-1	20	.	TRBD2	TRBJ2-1	CASSPHGASGGTSSYNEQFF	TGCGCCAGCAGCCCTCACGGGGCTAGCGGGGGGACGAGCTCCTACAATGAGCAGTTCTTC
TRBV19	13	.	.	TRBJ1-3	CATSSGQGNTIYF	TGTGCCACCTCTTCAGGGCAAGGAAACACCATATATTTT
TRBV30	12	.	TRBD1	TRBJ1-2	CAWGRGTYGYTF	TGTGCCTGGGGCAGGGGGACCTATGGCTACACCTTC
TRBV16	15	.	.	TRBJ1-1	CASSQGQGWSTEAFF	TGTGCCAGCAGCCAGGGTCAGGGGTGGAGCACTGAAGCTTTCTTT
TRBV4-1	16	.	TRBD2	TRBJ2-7	CASSQEWLAGSYEQYF	TGCGCCAGCAGCCAAGAATGGCTAGCGGGGAGCTACGAGCAGTACTTC
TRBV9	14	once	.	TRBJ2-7	CASSGRRGGYEQYF	TGTGCCAGCAGCGGCCGGAGGGGGGGCTACGAGCAGTACTTC
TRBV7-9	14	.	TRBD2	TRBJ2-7	CASSKGSGVLEQYF	TGTGCCAGCAGCAAGGGGAGCGGGGTTTTAGAGCAGTACTTC
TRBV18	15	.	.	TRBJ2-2	CASSPRQELTGELFF	TGTGCCAGCTCACCCCGGCAGGAGCTAACCGGGGAGCTGTTTTTT
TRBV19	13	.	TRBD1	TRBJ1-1	CASKVDRDTEAFF	TGTGCCAGTAAAGTAGACAGGGACACTGAAGCTTTCTTT
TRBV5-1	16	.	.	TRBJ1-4	CASSLGQGQGDEKLFF	TGCGCCAGCAGCTTGGGCCAGGGGCAAGGCGATGAAAAACTGTTTTTT
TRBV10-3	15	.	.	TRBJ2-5	CAISESRDYQETQYF	TGTGCCATCAGTGAGTCACGGGATTACCAAGAGACCCAGTACTTC
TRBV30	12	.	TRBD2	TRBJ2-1	CAWTSGESGQFF	TGTGCCTGGACTAGCGGGGAGTCGGGGCAGTTCTTC
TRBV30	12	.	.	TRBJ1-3	CAWSPGSNTIYF	TGTGCCTGGAGCCCCGGAAGTAACACCATATATTTT
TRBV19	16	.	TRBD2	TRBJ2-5	CASRSLWGLTQETQYF	TGTGCCAGTAGATCCCTCTGGGGACTAACCCAAGAGACCCAGTACTTC
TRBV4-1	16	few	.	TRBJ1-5	CASSQAGGHGNQPQHF	TGCGCCAGCAGCCAAGCGGGAGGACACGGCAATCAGCCCCAGCATTTT
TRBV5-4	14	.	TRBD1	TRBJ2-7	CASSGGQSGYEQYF	TGTGCCAGCAGTGGGGGACAGTCGGGGTACGAGCAGTACTTC
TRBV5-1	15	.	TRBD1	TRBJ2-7	CASSLTGQGVGEQYF	TGCGCCAGCAGCTTGACAGGACAGGGAGTGGGCGAGCAGTACTTC
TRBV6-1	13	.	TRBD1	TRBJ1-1	CASSDRGITEAFF	TGTGCCAGCAGTGACAGGGGGATCACTGAAGCTTTCTTT
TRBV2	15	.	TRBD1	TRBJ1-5	CASSQWTGDDQPQHF	TGTGCCAGCAGTCAATGGACAGGGGACGATCAGCCCCAGCATTTT